The 17 T cell receptor beta chains reported below all come from one sample, sequenced in a study of post-analysis software for immune sequencing data (dated by TCRdb to about 2015). The library was built by means of PCR. Sequencing was performed on an Illumina HiSeq 2500. To reduce PCR and sequencing biases, unique molecular identifiers were built into the TCR beta cDNA libraries. The public reads were quality trimmed at Q25 with fastp and then assembled into clones with MiXCR by TCRdb, keeping productive beta chains. Rows merge per CDR3 protein into single entries with the most common DNA and genes. This sample has 500,000 to 600,000 distinct CDR3 sequences in its table, and about 40% of those were observed once. 1.7% of the sample goes to the ten largest clones. No antigen has been identified for these receptors. What the research found in general, with its limitations: Roughly 5 TRBV segments, including TRBV5-6, TRBV5-1 and TRBV20-1, were significantly more frequent in patients than controls.

Material for sequencing was blood. Source of these receptors: a girl aged 5 to 17 with multiple sclerosis.

There are a few counts of this clonotype. This sequence joins TRBV6-6 and TRBJ2-6; D tentatively reads TRBD1 or TRBD2 (5 bases each). CDR1 and CDR2 (germline): MNHNY, SVGAGI (reference sequence). Trimming cost V 3 bases and J 2 bases, with 14 bases left between them. The CDR3 is 17 residues long. The DNA of the CDR3 is TGTGCCAGCAGTTATCCGGGACGGAGTCCTGGGGCCAACGTCCTGACTTTC. This codes for CASSYPGRSPGANVLTF.

The chain carries TRBV4-2 and TRBJ2-7; TRBD2 matches 10 bases. The CDR3 is 16 residues long. Germline CDR1 is LGHNA and CDR2 is YNFKEQ. The J segment lost 5 bases and the V segment lost 0 bases, leaving 7 bases of the junction unmatched. CDR3 nucleotides: TGTGCCAGCAGCCAAGATCCTAGCGGGGGTCCCCACGAGCAGTACTTC. Translated: CASSQDPSGGPHEQYF.

This chain uses TRBV25-1 with TRBJ2-7, with 10 bases lining up with TRBD2. The junction had 7 bases not matched to a gene; V was cut back by 6 bases and J by 2 bases. The CDR3 runs 15 residues. CDR1 and CDR2 from the germline V gene are MGHDK and SYGVNS. The CDR3 nucleotides read TGTGCCAGCAGGGGGACTAGCGAGGACCCCTACGAGCAGTACTTC. Residues: CASRGTSEDPYEQYF.

Note on this clonotype: The junction differs from germline at one of its ends, possibly a read error. The V gene is TRBV5-1, the J gene TRBJ2-1; D not resolved. Germline V lookup: CDR1 SGHRS, CDR2 YFSETQ. The CDR3 contains 15 residues. CDR3 loop: CASSLGGSSYSEQFF. The CDR3 nucleotides read TGCGCCAGCAGCTTGGGTGGAAGCTCCTACAGTGAGCAGTTCTTC.

The J gene is TRBJ2-3, the V gene TRBV4-1; TRBD2 matches at 7 bases. The V segment lost 6 bases and the J segment 6 bases; nucleotides outside the gene matches: 6. CDR1 and CDR2 from the germline V gene are MGHRA and YSYEKL. CDR3 length equals 13 residues. The CDR3 loop reads CASSDGTIDTQYF. CDR3 bases: TGCGCCAGCAGTGATGGGACTATTGATACGCAGTATTTT.

V and J are TRBV12-3 or TRBV12-4 and TRBJ1-1, with no clear D. Trimming removed 4 bases at V and 4 bases at J, with 10 bases between. The CDR3 length is 13 residues. The CDR3 spells CASSWQPGTEAFF. CDR3 sequence (DNA): TGTGCCAGCAGTTGGCAACCCGGCACTGAAGCTTTCTTT.

A few counts support this clonotype. V usage is TRBV5-1 and J usage is TRBJ2-7; 10 positions match TRBD1. The CDR3 spans 14 residues. The V segment lost 3 bases and the J segment 6 bases; nucleotides outside the gene matches: 6. Germline V gene lookup returns CDR1 SGHRS and CDR2 YFSETQ. Written as DNA, the CDR3 is TGCGCCAGCAGCTACGGGACAGGGGATGGCGAGCAGTACTTC. Translated: CASSYGTGDGEQYF.

Concerning this clonotype: A much larger clone is a single base away; this may be a read error. CDR3 protein: CRAGHSQETQYF. CDR3 DNA sequence: TGCAGGGCCGGCCACTCACAAGAGACCCAGTACTTC. The rearrangement uses TRBV20-1 and TRBJ2-5; D is uncertain. The CDR3 has 12 amino acids. CDR1 DFQATT and CDR2 SNEGSKA come from the germline V gene (reference sequence).

The chain joins TRBV29-1 to TRBJ1-2; D remains unclear. This CDR3 has 12 amino acids. Germline-derived CDR1 and CDR2 are SQVTM and ANQGSEA. The V and J ends lost 5 bases and 4 bases respectively, with 11 bases between them. In DNA, the CDR3 is TGCAGCGTTACGGATCCACGCTATGGCTACACCTTC. Its translation is CSVTDPRYGYTF.

This clonotype has only one observation. V gene TRBV10-3 combines with J gene TRBJ1-1; D is perhaps TRBD1 (6 bases). The CDR3 totals 15 residues. Germline-derived CDR1 and CDR2 are ENHRY and SYGVKD. Trimming pared 2 bases from V and 1 base from J, leaving 11 bases between. CDR3: CAISEVGGGNTEAFF. As DNA, the CDR3 is TGTGCCATCAGTGAGGTGGGGGGCGGGAACACTGAAGCTTTCTTT.

The table lists this clonotype with a few counts. Compared with germline, one end of the junction differs, possibly owing to a read error. The rearrangement joins TRBV28 to TRBJ2-7, with 12 bases that match TRBD1. CDR3 length: 16 amino acids. Germline CDR1 reads MDHEN; CDR2 reads SYDVKM. The CDR3 protein is CASTLRPGQGAPEQYF. CDR3 DNA: TGTGCCAGCACTTTAAGACCGGGACAGGGGGCTCCCGAGCAGTACTTC. The full variable domain, rest sourced from reference TRBV28 and TRBJ2-7, is DVKVTQSSRYLVKRTGEKVFLECVQDMDHENMFWYRQDPGLGLRLIYFSYDVKMKEKGDIPEGYSVSREKKERFSLILESASTNQTSMYLCASTLRPGQGAPEQYFGPGTRLTVT.

This clonotype was counted a few times. The chain has TRBV6-4 and TRBJ2-1; 9 nucleotides agree with TRBD1. The CDR3 covers 15 residues. Germline V gives CDR1 MRHNA, CDR2 SNTAGT. The V gene end was trimmed by 6 bases and the J gene end by 3 bases; junction bases not matched to a gene: 6. The CDR3 sequence: CASSKQGAVYNEQFF. For the CDR3, the DNA is TGTGCCAGCAGCAAACAGGGGGCCGTCTACAATGAGCAGTTCTTC.

Only a few counts were recorded for this clonotype. The chain carries TRBV29-1 and TRBJ1-2; D possibly corresponds to TRBD1 (5 bases). CDR3 size: 12 residues. V was cut by 6 bases and J by 5 bases, with 13 bases left in between. CDR1 SQVTM and CDR2 ANQGSEA come from the germline V gene. The chain's CDR3 is CSVERGNYGYTF. The CDR3 nucleotides are TGCAGCGTCGAGAGGGGAAATTATGGCTACACCTTC. Complete variable domain (other parts from reference TRBV29-1 and TRBJ1-2): SAVISQKPSRDICQRGTSLTIQCQVDSQVTMMFWYRQQPGQSLTLIATANQGSEATYESGFVIDKFPISRPNLTFSTLTVSNMSPEDSSIYLCSVERGNYGYTFGSGTRLTVV.

A few counts support this clonotype. This chain uses TRBV19 with TRBJ1-2, with D hard to call. CDR3 length equals 13 residues. From germline, CDR1 is LNHDA and CDR2 SQIVND (reference sequence). V lost 3 bases, J lost 5 bases, and 10 bases lay in between. CDR3 amino acids: CASSMRGRYGYTF. The CDR3 bases are TGTGCCAGTAGTATGCGGGGAAGGTATGGCTACACCTTC.

This clonotype was observed a handful of times. V usage is TRBV6-5 and J usage is TRBJ2-7; no definite D call. This CDR3 has 13 residues. Germline values: CDR1 MNHEY, CDR2 SVGAGI. Trimming left V 7 bases short and J 0 bases short, with 10 bases between. This chain's CDR3 is CASKYPYSYEQYF. CDR3 nucleotides: TGTGCCAGCAAATACCCTTACTCCTACGAGCAGTACTTC.

This clonotype showed up just a few times. The genes are TRBV6-1 and TRBJ2-5; tentatively, D is TRBD2 (6 bases). Germline-derived CDR1 and CDR2 are MNHNS and SASEGT. The V gene lost 0 bases and the J gene lost 2 bases, with 10 bases spanning the gap. This CDR3 is 15 amino acids long. CDR3 nucleotide sequence: TGTGCCAGCAGTGAAGCGTGGGGACTGCAAGAGACCCAGTACTTC. Translation gives CASSEAWGLQETQYF.

The chain links TRBV24-1 to TRBJ2-5, with TRBD1 matching over 10 bases. The CDR3 extends over 16 amino acids. Germline lookup yields CDR1 KGHDR and CDR2 SFDVKD. With V trimmed by 4 bases and J by 2 bases, 6 bases remained unmatched. The CDR3 sequence: CATSDPGQGEQETQYF. The CDR3 region has the DNA TGTGCCACCAGTGACCCTGGACAGGGGGAGCAAGAGACCCAGTACTTC.